This T cell receptor beta chain was obtained from a study of Graves' ophthalmopathy and Graves' hyperthyroidism. Ten or more counts support this clonotype. The sequenced template was RNA, covering the TCR beta CDR3 region. The first-round RT-PCR employed HTBI primers together with the Qiagen OneStep RT-PCR kit. A multiplex PCR was then performed as the second round. TCRdb re-called the multiplex PCR reads with MiXCR, one entry per CDR3 protein. The sample consists of approximately 640,000 distinct CDR3 sequences, about two fifths of them appearing once. The CDR3 extends over 13 amino acids. Trimming left V 7 bases short and J 10 bases short, with 14 bases between. CDR1 LNHDA and CDR2 SQIVND come from the germline V gene (reference sequence).

This receptor was identified in an adult man with Graves' ophthalmopathy. The sequencing sample was made of peripheral blood. The rearrangement uses TRBV19 and TRBJ1-6; possibly TRBD1 for D (5 bases). Here the CDR3 reads CASIDRGGSPLHF. The CDR3 DNA sequence: TGTGCCAGTATCGATCGGGGCGGCTCACCCCTCCACTTT.